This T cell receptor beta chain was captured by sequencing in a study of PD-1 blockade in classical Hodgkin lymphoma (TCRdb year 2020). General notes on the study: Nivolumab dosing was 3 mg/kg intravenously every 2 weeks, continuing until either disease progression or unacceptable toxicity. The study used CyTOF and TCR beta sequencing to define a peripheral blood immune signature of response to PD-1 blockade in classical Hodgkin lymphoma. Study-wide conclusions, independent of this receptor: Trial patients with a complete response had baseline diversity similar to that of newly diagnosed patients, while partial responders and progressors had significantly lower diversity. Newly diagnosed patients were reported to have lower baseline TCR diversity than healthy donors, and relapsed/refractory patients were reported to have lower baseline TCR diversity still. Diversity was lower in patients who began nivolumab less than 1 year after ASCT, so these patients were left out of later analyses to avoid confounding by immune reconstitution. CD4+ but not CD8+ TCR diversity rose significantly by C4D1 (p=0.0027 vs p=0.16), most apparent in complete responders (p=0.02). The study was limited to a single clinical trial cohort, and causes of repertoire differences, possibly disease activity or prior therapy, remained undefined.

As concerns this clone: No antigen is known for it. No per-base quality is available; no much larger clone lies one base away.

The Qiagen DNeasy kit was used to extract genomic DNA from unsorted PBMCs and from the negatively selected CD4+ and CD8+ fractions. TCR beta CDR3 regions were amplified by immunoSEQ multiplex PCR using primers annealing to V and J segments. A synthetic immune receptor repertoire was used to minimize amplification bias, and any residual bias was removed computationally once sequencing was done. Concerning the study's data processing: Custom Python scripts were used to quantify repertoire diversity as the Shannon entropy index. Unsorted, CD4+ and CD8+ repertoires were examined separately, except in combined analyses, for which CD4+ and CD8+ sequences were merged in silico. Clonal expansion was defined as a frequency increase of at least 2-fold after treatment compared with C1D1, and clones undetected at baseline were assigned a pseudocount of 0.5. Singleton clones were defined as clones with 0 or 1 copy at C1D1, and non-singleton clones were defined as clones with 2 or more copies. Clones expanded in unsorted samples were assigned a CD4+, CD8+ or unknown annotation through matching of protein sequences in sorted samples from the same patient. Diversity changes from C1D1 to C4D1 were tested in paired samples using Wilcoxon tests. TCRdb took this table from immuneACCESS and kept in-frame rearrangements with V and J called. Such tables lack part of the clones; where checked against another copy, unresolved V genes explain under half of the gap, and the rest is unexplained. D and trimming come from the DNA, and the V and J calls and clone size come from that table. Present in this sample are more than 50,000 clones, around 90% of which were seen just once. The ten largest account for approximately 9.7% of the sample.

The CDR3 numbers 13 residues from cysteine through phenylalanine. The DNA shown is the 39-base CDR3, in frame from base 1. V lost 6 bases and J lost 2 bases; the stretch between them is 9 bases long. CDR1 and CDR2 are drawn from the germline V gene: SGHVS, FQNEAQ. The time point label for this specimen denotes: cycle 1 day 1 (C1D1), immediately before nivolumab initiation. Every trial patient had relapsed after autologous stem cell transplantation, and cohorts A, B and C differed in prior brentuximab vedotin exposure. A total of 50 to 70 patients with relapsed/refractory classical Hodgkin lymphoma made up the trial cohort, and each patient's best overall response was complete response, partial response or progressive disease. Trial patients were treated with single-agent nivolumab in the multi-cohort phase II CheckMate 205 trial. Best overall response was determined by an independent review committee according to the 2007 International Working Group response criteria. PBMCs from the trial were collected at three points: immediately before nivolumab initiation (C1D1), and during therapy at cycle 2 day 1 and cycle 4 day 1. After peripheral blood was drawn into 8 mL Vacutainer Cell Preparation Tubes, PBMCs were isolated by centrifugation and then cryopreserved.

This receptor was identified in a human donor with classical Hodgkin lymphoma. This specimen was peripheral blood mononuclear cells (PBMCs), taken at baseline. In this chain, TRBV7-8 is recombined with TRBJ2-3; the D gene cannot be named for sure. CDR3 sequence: CASRESPTDTQYF. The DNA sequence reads TGTGCCAGCAGGGAGAGTCCCACAGATACGCAGTATTTT.